The sequence of this T cell receptor (beta chain) was determined in a study of cytomegalovirus exposure and HLA in healthy donors. Separate from the roughly 700-subject first cohort was the 120-subject validation cohort, to which the donors belonged. General study results and limits: Published work reported that the classifier diagnosed cytomegalovirus status with high specificity and sensitivity.

Only in-frame clones appear in the TCRdb table, and some are missing; sequencing was by immunoSEQ multiplex PCR. This sample has about 150,000 clones, with 85% to 90% found just once. Remarks on this clone: What it recognizes is unknown.

The CDR3 has 13 amino acids. Trimming stripped 3 bases from V and 0 bases from J, with 9 bases between. Germline-derived CDR1 and CDR2 are SQVTM and ANQGSEA. The chain carries TRBV29-1 and TRBJ2-7; D gene unclear. The sequence derives from a human donor in good health. Sequences were obtained from PBMCs. The CDR3, as DNA: TGCAGCGTTGATAAGCTAAACTCCTACGAGCAGTACTTC. Translated, it gives CSVDKLNSYEQYF.